The text below deals with one T cell receptor (beta chain). TCRdb's table, derived via immunoSEQ multiplex PCR, lists solely in-frame clones and lacks some. This repertoire shows 70,000 or so clones, roughly 89% found once; its top ten account for 8% to 10%. The data were taken from a study of blood T cell repertoires in COVID-19. Study in general: From T cells, B-cell-depleted T cells, or PBMCs came the material, which was cDNA or gDNA.

The CDR3 is 14 residues long. Trimming cost V 4 bases and J 4 bases; bases outside gene matches: 3. In germline, CDR1 is LNHDA, CDR2 SQIVND (reference sequence). The rearrangement links TRBV19 to TRBJ1-4; TRBD1 agrees at 7 bases. What was sequenced was peripheral blood. The receptor comes from a human donor in a cohort sampled during active COVID-19. The DNA of the CDR3 is TGTGCCAGTAGTAACCGGGACAGTAATGAAAAACTGTTTTTT. Amino acids: CASSNRDSNEKLFF.